This TCR beta chain was recovered during a study of Graves' ophthalmopathy and Graves' hyperthyroidism. The CDR3 totals 15 residues. CDR1 SGHDT and CDR2 YYEEEE come from the germline V gene. V was trimmed by 0 bases and J by 7 bases, leaving 13 bases between them. RNA transcripts yielded amplified TCR beta CDR3 regions. RT-PCR in the first round used HTBI primers; a second-round multiplex PCR followed. Via MiXCR, TCRdb re-called the multiplex PCR reads, giving one row per CDR3 protein. The sample lists around 660,000 distinct CDR3 sequences; over 40% were seen once. The diagnosis combined clinical symptoms, thyroxine, TRAb, thyroid ultrasound and orbital computed tomography scans.

This TCR was recovered from an adult man with Graves' ophthalmopathy. The specimen sequenced was peripheral blood. This chain uses TRBV5-6 with TRBJ2-2; D not certain. CDR3 region: CASSLGAGGNGELFF. CDR3 coding DNA: TGTGCCAGCAGCTTGGGGGCTGGTGGTAACGGGGAGCTGTTTTTT.